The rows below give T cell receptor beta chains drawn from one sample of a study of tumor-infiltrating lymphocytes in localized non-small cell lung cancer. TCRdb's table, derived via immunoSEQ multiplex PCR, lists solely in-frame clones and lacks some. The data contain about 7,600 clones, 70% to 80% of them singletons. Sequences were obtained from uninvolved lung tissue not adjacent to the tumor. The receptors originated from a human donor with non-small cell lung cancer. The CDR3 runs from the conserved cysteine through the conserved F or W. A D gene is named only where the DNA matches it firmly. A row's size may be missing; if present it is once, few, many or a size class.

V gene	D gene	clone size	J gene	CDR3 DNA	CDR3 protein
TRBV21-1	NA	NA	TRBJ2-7	TGTGCCAGCAGCAAAAAGGTTACTAGCGGGAGGGAACCCTACGAGCAGTACTTC	CASSKKVTSGREPYEQYF
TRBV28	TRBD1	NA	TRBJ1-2	TGTGCCAGCAGTTCAGGGGGGTTGGGCTATGGCTACACCTTC	CASSSGGLGYGYTF
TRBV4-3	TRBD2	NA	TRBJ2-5	TGCGCCAGCAGCCAAGAAAATGGACTAGCGGGAGGGCCTTCGGAACAAGAGACCCAGTACTTC	CASSQENGLAGGPSEQETQYF
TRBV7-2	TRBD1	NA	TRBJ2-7	TGTGCCAGCAGCCCCGACAGGGCCCAAAACTACGAGCAGTACTTC	CASSPDRAQNYEQYF
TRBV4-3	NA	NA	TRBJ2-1	TGCGCCAGCAGCCAAAGCCCAGACAGTTACAATGAGCAGTTCTTC	CASSQSPDSYNEQFF
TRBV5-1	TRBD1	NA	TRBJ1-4	TGCGCCAGCAGCTTAGGACAGGAAGGTGAAAAACTGTTTTTT	CASSLGQEGEKLFF
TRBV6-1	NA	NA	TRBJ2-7	TGTGCCAGCAGTGAACTCCTAATCCACTACGAGCAGTACTTC	CASSELLIHYEQYF
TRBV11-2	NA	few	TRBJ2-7	TGTGCCAGCAGCTTAGGCAGGTCCGAGCAGTACTTC	CASSLGRSEQYF
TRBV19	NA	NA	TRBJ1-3	TGTGCCAGTAAGAGGGAGGCTGGAAACACCATATATTTT	CASKREAGNTIYF
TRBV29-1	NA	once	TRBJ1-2	TGCAGCGCTCTAAAAGGGACAAGTACTAACTATGGCTACACCTTC	CSALKGTSTNYGYTF
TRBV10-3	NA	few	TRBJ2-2	TGTGCCATCCGAGGCACCGGGGAGCTGTTTTTT	CAIRGTGELFF
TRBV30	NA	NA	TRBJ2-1	TGTGCCTGGAGTGTAGGCAGTCTGAGCTCCTACAATGAGCAGTTCTTC	CAWSVGSLSSYNEQFF
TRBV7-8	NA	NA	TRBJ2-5	TGTGCCAGCAGCTTAGCGCCCCGGGGGAAGGACCAAGAGACCCAGTACTTC	CASSLAPRGKDQETQYF
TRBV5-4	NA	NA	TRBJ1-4	TGTGCCAGCAGCCCCGGACGAGGAACTGAAAAACTGTTTTTT	CASSPGRGTEKLFF
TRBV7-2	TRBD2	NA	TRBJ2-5	TGTGCCAGCAGCTTAAGCTCTAGCGGGAGGTCAACCAGAGAGACCCAGTACTTC	CASSLSSSGRSTRETQYF
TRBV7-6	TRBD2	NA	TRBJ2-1	TGTGCCAGCAGCTTAGTCCTAGCGGGAGCACTTGGAAGTGAGCAGTTCTTC	CASSLVLAGALGSEQFF
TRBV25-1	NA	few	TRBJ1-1	TGTGCCAGCACCTCTCATGACGACACTGAAGCTTTCTTT	CASTSHDDTEAFF
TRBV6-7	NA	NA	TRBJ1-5	TGTGCCAGCACCCCGGCAAGGGTTCATCAGCCCCAGCATTTT	CASTPARVHQPQHF
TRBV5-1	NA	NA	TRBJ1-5	TGCGCCAGCAGTCGTGACATGGCTGGAGCCCAGCATTTT	CASSRDMAGAQHF
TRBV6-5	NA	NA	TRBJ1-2	TGTGCCAGCAGTTCCCGGGTTGACTATGGCTACACCTTC	CASSSRVDYGYTF
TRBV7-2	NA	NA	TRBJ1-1	TGTGCCAGCAGCTTAGTGGGGGGGTTAGACACTGAAGCTTTCTTT	CASSLVGGLDTEAFF
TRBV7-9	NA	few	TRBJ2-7	TGTGCCAGCAGCTTAGGGATAGGGACCCACGAGCAGTACTTC	CASSLGIGTHEQYF
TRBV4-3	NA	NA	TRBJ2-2	TGCGCCAGCAGCCAACAACAGACGAACACCGGGGAGCTGTTTTTT	CASSQQQTNTGELFF
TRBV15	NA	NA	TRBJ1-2	TGTGCCACCAGCAGAGATGAGGCCGGGACACCGTATGGCTACACCTTC	CATSRDEAGTPYGYTF
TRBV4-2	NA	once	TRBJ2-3	TGTGCCAGCAGCCAAGCTAGCACAGATACGCAGTATTTT	CASSQASTDTQYF
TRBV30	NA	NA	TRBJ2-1	TGTGCCCCATGGGGTCCCTACAATGAGCAGTTCTTC	CAPWGPYNEQFF
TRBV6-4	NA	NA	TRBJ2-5	TGTGCCAGCAGTGGCTTGACAGGTGCCAAGGGAGAGACCCAGTACTTC	CASSGLTGAKGETQYF
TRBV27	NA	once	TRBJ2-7	TGTGCCAGCAGTGGAAGCAGGGGCCCCTACGAGCAGTACTTC	CASSGSRGPYEQYF
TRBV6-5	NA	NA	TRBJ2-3	TGTGCCAGCAGTTACCGGGGTTTTAGCACAGATACGCAGTATTTT	CASSYRGFSTDTQYF
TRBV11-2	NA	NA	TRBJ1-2	TGTGCCAGCAGCTTAGATGGGGGATATGGCTACACCTTC	CASSLDGGYGYTF
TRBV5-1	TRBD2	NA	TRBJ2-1	TGCGCCAGCAGCTTGGATCCGGGAGGTACCTACAATGAGCAGTTCTTC	CASSLDPGGTYNEQFF
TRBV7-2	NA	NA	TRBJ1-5	TGTGCCAGCAGCCCGTTTATGCCCCGGTTGGGGGGCAATCAGCCCCAGCATTTT	CASSPFMPRLGGNQPQHF
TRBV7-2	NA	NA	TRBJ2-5	TGTGCCAGCAGCTTATTTAAGCGAGCCCAAGAGACCCAGTACTTC	CASSLFKRAQETQYF
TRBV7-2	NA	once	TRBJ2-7	TGTGCCAGCAGCCAAACTGCTTACGAGCAGTACTTC	CASSQTAYEQYF
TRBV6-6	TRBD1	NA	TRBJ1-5	TGTGCCAGCAGTTACTCGACAGGGAACCAGCCCCAGCATTTT	CASSYSTGNQPQHF
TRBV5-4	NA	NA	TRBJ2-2	TGTGCCAGCAGCCCGGGGTTGAGCGCGAACACCGGGGAGCTGTTTTTT	CASSPGLSANTGELFF
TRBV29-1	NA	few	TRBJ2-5	TGCAGCGTTGGACCGCAAGAGACCCAGTACTTC	CSVGPQETQYF
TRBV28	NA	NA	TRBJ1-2	TGTGCCAGCAGTTTATTGGCCTCTCTGCGGGGCTACACCTTC	CASSLLASLRGYTF
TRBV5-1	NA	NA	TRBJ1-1	TGCGCCAGCAGCTTTGGGACAACGAACACTGAAGCTTTCTTT	CASSFGTTNTEAFF
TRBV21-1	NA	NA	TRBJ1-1	TGTGCCAGCAGCAAAGTACAGGGGAGGAACACTGAAGCTTTCTTT	CASSKVQGRNTEAFF
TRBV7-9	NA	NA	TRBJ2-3	TGTGCCAGCAGCTTATCAGGGGCCTACACAGATACGCAGTATTTT	CASSLSGAYTDTQYF
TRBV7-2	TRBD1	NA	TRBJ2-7	TGTGCCAGCAGCCCAGGGGGCTACGAGCAGTACTTC	CASSPGGYEQYF
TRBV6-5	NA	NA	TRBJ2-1	TGTGCCAGCAGCCCTTCCTACAATGAGCAGTTCTTC	CASSPSYNEQFF
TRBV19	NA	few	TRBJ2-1	TGTGCCAGTAGTATTAAGTTCGGGGGCAGGGTATACAATGAGCAGTTCTTC	CASSIKFGGRVYNEQFF
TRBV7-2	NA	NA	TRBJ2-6	TGTGCCAGCAGCTCCGAGAAAGGACGGGCGGGGGCCAACGTCCTGACTTTC	CASSSEKGRAGANVLTF
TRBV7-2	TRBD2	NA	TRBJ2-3	TGTGCCAGCAGCTTACACGGACTAGCGGGGGACACAGATACGCAGTATTTT	CASSLHGLAGDTDTQYF
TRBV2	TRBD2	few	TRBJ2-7	TGTGCCAGCAGCCAAACTAGCGGGAGGGCCAGGGGCGAGCAGTACTTC	CASSQTSGRARGEQYF
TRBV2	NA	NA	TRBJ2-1	TGTGCCAGCACTAGGGTGAATGAGCAGTTCTTC	CASTRVNEQFF
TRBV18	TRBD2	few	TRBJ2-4	TGTGCCAGCTCACCTGGGACGGCGGGAGGGCCTGACATTCAGTACTTC	CASSPGTAGGPDIQYF
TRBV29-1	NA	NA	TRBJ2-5	TGCAGCGCTCTGACGGGAAAAGAGACCCAGTACTTC	CSALTGKETQYF
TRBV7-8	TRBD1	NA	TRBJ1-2	TGTGCCAGCAGCGCACAGGGGGCGGAGTATGGCTACACCTTC	CASSAQGAEYGYTF